This T cell receptor (beta chain) derives from a study of CD8+ T cells in alopecia areata. Whole-study context: Administration of oral tofacitinib to treated patients was at 5 to 10 mg twice daily. Percent affected scalp area, the SALT score, rated treated patients' severity.

RNA was isolated and reverse transcribed to cDNA, the sequencing template. Assay used: immunoSEQ multiplex PCR; TCRdb lists only in-frame clones, some missing. The sample shows around 150,000 clones, 65% of them seen only once. The CDR3 extends over 10 amino acids. V was cut by 4 bases and J by 5 bases, with 5 bases left in between. CDR1 is GTSNPN, CDR2 SVGIG, per germline (reference sequence). Specified treatment: oral pan-JAK inhibitor, 5-10 mg twice daily. Findings of the study overall: On tofacitinib, scalp clonality and expanded CD8+ clones among top 100 fell significantly.

In the case of this clone: The antigen is unknown.

The origin of this receptor is a human donor with alopecia areata. Sample: CD4+ T cells sorted from blood, taken at week 4, from a patient treated with tofacitinib. The V and J genes are TRBV30 and TRBJ1-1; D gene uncertain. This CDR3 is CAWIGTEAFF. The DNA of the CDR3 is TGTGCCTGGATAGGGACTGAAGCTTTCTTT.